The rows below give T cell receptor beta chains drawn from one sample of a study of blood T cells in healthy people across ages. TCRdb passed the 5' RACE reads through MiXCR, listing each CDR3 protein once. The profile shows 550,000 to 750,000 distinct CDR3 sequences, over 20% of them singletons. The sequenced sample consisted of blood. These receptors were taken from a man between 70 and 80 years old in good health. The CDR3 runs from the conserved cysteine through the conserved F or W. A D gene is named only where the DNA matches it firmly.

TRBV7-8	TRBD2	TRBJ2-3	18	CASSPTSGRDPGTDTQYF
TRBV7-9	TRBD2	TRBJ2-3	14	CASNPSGSPDTQYF
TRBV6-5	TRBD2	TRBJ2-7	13	CATRTSGTYEQYF
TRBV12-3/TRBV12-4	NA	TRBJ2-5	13	CASSFVGTGEQCF
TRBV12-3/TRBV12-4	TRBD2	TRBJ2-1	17	CASSFHPGLAGGSEQFF
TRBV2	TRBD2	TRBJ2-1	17	CASSYQLLAGGGNEQFF
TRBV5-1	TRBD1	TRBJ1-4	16	CASSHTDRVEVEKLFF
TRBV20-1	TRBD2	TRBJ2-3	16	CSARRLAGEGLDTQYF
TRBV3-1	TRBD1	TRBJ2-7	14	CASSQEERGREQYF
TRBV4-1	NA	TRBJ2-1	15	CASSQAGEGYNEQFF
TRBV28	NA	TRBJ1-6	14	CASSRGLPNSPLHF
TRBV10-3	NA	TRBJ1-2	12	CAISGQVYGYTF
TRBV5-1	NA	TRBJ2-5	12	CASSLPQETQYF
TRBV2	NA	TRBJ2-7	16	CASSRSLGSGTYEQYF
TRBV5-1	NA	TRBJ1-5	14	CASSLEGAPQPQHF